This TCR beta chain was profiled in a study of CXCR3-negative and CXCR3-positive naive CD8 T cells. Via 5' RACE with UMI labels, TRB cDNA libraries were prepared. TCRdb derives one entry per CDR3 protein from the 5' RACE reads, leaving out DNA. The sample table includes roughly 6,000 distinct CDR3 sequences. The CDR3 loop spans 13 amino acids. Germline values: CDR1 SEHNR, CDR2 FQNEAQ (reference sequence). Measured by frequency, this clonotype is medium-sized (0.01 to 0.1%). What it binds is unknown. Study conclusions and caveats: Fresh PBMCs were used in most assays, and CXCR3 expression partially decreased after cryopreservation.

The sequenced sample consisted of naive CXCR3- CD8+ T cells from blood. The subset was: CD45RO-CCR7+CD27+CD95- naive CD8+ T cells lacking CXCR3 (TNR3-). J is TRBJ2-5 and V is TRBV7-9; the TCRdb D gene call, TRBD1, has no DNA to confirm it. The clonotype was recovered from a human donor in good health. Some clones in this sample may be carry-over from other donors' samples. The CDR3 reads CASRPWDGGTQYF. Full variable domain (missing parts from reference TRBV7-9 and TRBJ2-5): DTGVSQNPRHKITKRGQNVTFRCDPISEHNRLYWYRQTLGQGPEFLTYFQNEAQLEKSRLLSDRFSAERPKGSFSTLEIQRTEQGDSAMYLCASRPWDGGTQYFGPGTRLLVL.